These T cell receptor beta chains were read from a single sample in a study of blood T cell repertoires in COVID-19. Clones were read by immunoSEQ multiplex PCR, and TCRdb kept only the in-frame ones, dropping some. The sample has over 200,000 clones, almost 85% seen once. The sample consisted of PBMCs or T cells enriched from blood (not recorded which). The receptors derive from a man aged 35 to 55 who had recovered from COVID-19. Both conserved end residues are part of each CDR3. A D gene is named only where the DNA matches it firmly. The listing skips clone size in some rows; elsewhere it reads once, few, many or a size class.

D gene	clone size	V gene	J gene	CDR3 DNA	CDR3 protein
.	once	TRBV30	TRBJ1-1	TGTGCCTGGAGTGTACAAGACTTACCAAACACTGAAGCTTTCTTT	CAWSVQDLPNTEAFF
TRBD2	.	TRBV13	TRBJ2-4	TGTGCCAGCAGCCCTGGGACTAGCGGGAGAGGGGGCATTCAGTACTTC	CASSPGTSGRGGIQYF
TRBD2	.	TRBV6-4	TRBJ2-1	TGTGCCAGGGGAGCTCTAGCGGGAGGGCTCGATAACTACAATGAGCAGTTCTTC	CARGALAGGLDNYNEQFF
TRBD1	few	TRBV9	TRBJ1-2	TGTGCCAGCAGCGTAGGAGACAGGGGGGAGGTCGACACCTTC	CASSVGDRGEVDTF
.	.	TRBV18	TRBJ1-4	TGTGCCAGCTCATCCAGGCAGGTTGAAAAACTGTTTTTT	CASSSRQVEKLFF
.	.	TRBV7-2	TRBJ2-5	TGTGCCAGCAGCCTCGCGGGGTACCAAGAGACCCAGTACTTC	CASSLAGYQETQYF
.	.	TRBV5-5	TRBJ1-2	TGTGCCAGCAGCTTCCAATGGGGAGGGCGGCGGGTCTATGGCTACACCTTC	CASSFQWGGRRVYGYTF
TRBD1	once	TRBV5-4	TRBJ1-2	TGTGCCAGCAGCGTCTGGACAGGGGACAAGTATGGCTACACCTTC	CASSVWTGDKYGYTF
TRBD2	.	TRBV30	TRBJ2-1	TGTGCCACCAGAAGCGGGAGTGTTGATGAGCAGTTCTTC	CATRSGSVDEQFF
.	.	TRBV5-1	TRBJ2-3	TGCGCCAGCAGCTCCGGGGTTTTCACAGATACGCAGTATTTT	CASSSGVFTDTQYF
.	once	TRBV30	TRBJ1-1	TGTGCCTGGAGTACGGTCTCAGCTTTCTTT	CAWSTVSAFF
.	.	TRBV19	TRBJ2-6	TGTGCCAGTACTCTGGTGTTGGGGGCCTCCTACCGAACTGGGGCCAACGTCCTGACTTTC	CASTLVLGASYRTGANVLTF
TRBD1	.	TRBV6-5	TRBJ1-2	TGTGCCAGCAGTAGGGACAGCCGGGGCTACACCTTC	CASSRDSRGYTF
TRBD2	few	TRBV2	TRBJ2-3	TGTGCCAGCAGTGAGCAGCGGGACACAGATACGCAGTATTTT	CASSEQRDTDTQYF
.	.	TRBV9	TRBJ2-1	TGTGCCAGCAGCGACGGCGGGGTCTACAATGAGCAGTTCTTC	CASSDGGVYNEQFF
TRBD1	.	TRBV7-2	TRBJ2-7	TGTGCCAGCAGCTTCGACAGGGTCTACGAGCAGTACTTC	CASSFDRVYEQYF
TRBD1	once	TRBV5-3	TRBJ1-4	TGTGCCAGAAGCTTGGGGGACAGGGAAGATGAAAAACTGTTTTTT	CARSLGDREDEKLFF
TRBD2	.	TRBV6-1	TRBJ2-7	TGTGCCAGCAGTGAAACCGGGACTATCCTCCCTAAGCAGTACTTC	CASSETGTILPKQYF
.	.	TRBV7-2	TRBJ1-1	TGTGCCAGCAGCTTAGGGCGGGGTCGGCCTGAAGCTTTCTTT	CASSLGRGRPEAFF
.	once	TRBV24-1	TRBJ2-1	TGTGCCACCAGTGAACCCACGGCAGGTTCCTACAATGAGCAGTTCTTC	CATSEPTAGSYNEQFF
TRBD1	few	TRBV29-1	TRBJ1-1	TGCAGCGCCCGACAGGGGGCGCGGGGGACTGAAGCTTTCTTT	CSARQGARGTEAFF
TRBD1	.	TRBV5-8	TRBJ1-5	TGTGCCAGCAGCTTGGACCCTTCAGGGGGCGGTCAGCCCCAGCATTTT	CASSLDPSGGGQPQHF
TRBD1	.	TRBV7-2	TRBJ2-1	TGTGCCAGCAGCTTAAAGGGACAGGGGACAGAGCAGTTCTTC	CASSLKGQGTEQFF
.	few	TRBV2	TRBJ1-1	TGTGCCAGCAGCGAGAGACAGGTCCGGAACACTGAAGCTTTCTTT	CASSERQVRNTEAFF
.	.	TRBV9	TRBJ1-6	TGTGCCAGCAGCGTAGGCGGGCAAGGTAGTAATTCACCCCTCCACTTT	CASSVGGQGSNSPLHF
TRBD1	few	TRBV18	TRBJ1-3	TGTGCCAGCTCACCGGCCGGACAGGCCGCAAACACCATATATTTT	CASSPAGQAANTIYF
TRBD1	few	TRBV28	TRBJ2-1	TGTGCCAGCAGTTCTCGGACAGGGGGAATCTATGAGCAGTTCTTC	CASSSRTGGIYEQFF
.	once	TRBV7-2	TRBJ1-1	TGTGCCAGCAGCTTAGGACACTTGATCGCTGAAGCTTTCTTT	CASSLGHLIAEAFF
.	.	TRBV7-3	TRBJ1-1	TGTGCCAGCAGCCTCCACCCGGGGGGTGAAGCTTTCTTT	CASSLHPGGEAFF
.	.	TRBV5-1	TRBJ1-3	TGCGCCAGCAGCAAAGACAGCCAAAACACCATATATTTT	CASSKDSQNTIYF
TRBD2	few	TRBV5-8	TRBJ2-1	TGTGCCAGCAGTCCCCCGGGGAGCGGGGCTCCCTACAATGAGCAGTTCTTC	CASSPPGSGAPYNEQFF
TRBD2	.	TRBV5-1	TRBJ2-2	TGCGCCAGCAGCGGACTAGCGGGAGGAGCCGGGGAGCTGTTTTTT	CASSGLAGGAGELFF
TRBD2	.	TRBV19	TRBJ2-2	TGTGCCAGTAAAGGACTAGCGGGAGTCACCGGGGAGCTGTTTTTT	CASKGLAGVTGELFF
TRBD2	.	TRBV14	TRBJ2-1	TGTGCCAGCAGCGGAACTAGCGGGTTGTTCGGGTCCTACAATGAGCAGTTCTTC	CASSGTSGLFGSYNEQFF
.	.	TRBV5-1	TRBJ1-4	TGCGCCAGCAGCCGGGATTTAAATGAAAAACTGTTTTTT	CASSRDLNEKLFF
TRBD1	.	TRBV28	TRBJ1-3	TGTGCCAGCAGTTTCGGCGGGACAGGGGGCCCGGACACCATATATTTT	CASSFGGTGGPDTIYF
TRBD1	.	TRBV12-3/TRBV12-4	TRBJ2-1	TGTGCCAGCACGGGACAGGAAAACAATGAGCAGTTCTTC	CASTGQENNEQFF